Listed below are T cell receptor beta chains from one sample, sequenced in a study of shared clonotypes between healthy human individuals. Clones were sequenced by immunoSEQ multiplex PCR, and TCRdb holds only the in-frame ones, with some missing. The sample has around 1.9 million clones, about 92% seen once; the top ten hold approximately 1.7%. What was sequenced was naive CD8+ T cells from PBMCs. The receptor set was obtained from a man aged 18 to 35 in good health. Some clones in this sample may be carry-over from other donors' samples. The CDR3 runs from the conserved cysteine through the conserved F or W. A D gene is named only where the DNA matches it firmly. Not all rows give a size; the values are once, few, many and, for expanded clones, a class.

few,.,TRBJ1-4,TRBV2,CASRNRRDEKLFF,TGTGCCAGCAGGAACAGAAGGGATGAAAAACTGTTTTTT
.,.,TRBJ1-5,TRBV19,CATRHGGNQPQHF,TGTGCCACCAGACACGGGGGCAATCAGCCCCAGCATTTT
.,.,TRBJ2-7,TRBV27,CASSPRTAPLVNEQYF,TGTGCCAGCAGTCCCCGGACAGCCCCGTTAGTCAACGAGCAGTACTTC
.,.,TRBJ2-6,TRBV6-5,CASIPGRGANVLTF,TGTGCCAGCATACCAGGGAGGGGGGCCAACGTCCTGACTTTC
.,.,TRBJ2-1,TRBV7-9,CASSLEVSYNEQFF,TGTGCCAGCAGCTTAGAGGTTTCCTACAATGAGCAGTTCTTC
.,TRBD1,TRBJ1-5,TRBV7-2,CASSPGGSNQPQHF,TGTGCCAGCAGCCCAGGGGGCAGCAATCAGCCCCAGCATTTT
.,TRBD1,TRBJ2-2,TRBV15,CATRDRGTGELFF,TGTGCCACCAGGGACAGGGGGACCGGGGAGCTGTTTTTT
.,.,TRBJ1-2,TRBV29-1,CSVLAAPYGYTF,TGCAGCGTTTTGGCAGCGCCCTATGGCTACACCTTC
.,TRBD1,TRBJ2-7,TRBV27,CASSFIGGGYEQYF,TGTGCCAGCAGTTTCATAGGGGGCGGCTACGAGCAGTACTTC
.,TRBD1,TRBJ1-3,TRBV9,CASSAGQGTTIYF,TGTGCCAGCAGCGCCGGACAGGGAACCACCATATATTTT
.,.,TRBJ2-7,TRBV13,CASSSRQASSYEQYF,TGTGCCAGCAGCTCGCGACAGGCCTCCTCCTACGAGCAGTACTTC
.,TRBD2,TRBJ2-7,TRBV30,CAWSDPPEGLAGYPHEQYF,TGTGCCTGGAGTGACCCCCCCGAAGGTTTAGCGGGATACCCTCACGAGCAGTACTTC